This TCR beta chain was captured in a study of control samples from healthy donors and cancer patients (TCRdb year 2020). CDR1 and CDR2 (KGHSH, LQKENI) derive from the germline V gene. The CDR3 has 19 amino acids, counting the end cysteine and phenylalanine. Only the CDR3 region is kept as DNA, spanning 57 bases read in frame from base 1. V sheds 1 base and J sheds 4 bases, leaving 23 bases between their ends. Library preparation used the immunoSEQ multiplex PCR assay. TCRdb's version of the immuneACCESS table is confined to in-frame rearrangements and falls short of the full clone set. An unresolved V gene accounts for under half of the shortfall where checked; the remainder is of unknown origin. Present in this sample are about 120,000 clones, around 90% of which were seen just once. The ten most abundant clones make up more than 8% of the sample. In the case of this clone: Its antigen is not yet known. No much larger clone exists at a distance of one base, and base qualities are not known.

The clonotype comes from a man aged 35-49 years in good health. This sequence uses TRBV18 and TRBJ1-3; no D gene is confidently identified. Sequences were obtained from blood. The base sequence is TGTGCCAGCTCACCACGGTCAACAGATGCGGGGAAAGCGGGAAACACCATATATTTT. It is translated as CASSPRSTDAGKAGNTIYF.